This T cell receptor (beta chain) was sequenced during a study of T cells in Graves' hyperthyroidism and ophthalmopathy. Background on the study: At initial diagnosis, before any treatment had begun, peripheral blood was obtained.

This clonotype was seen more than once but under ten times. This CDR3 is built from 15 residues. Germline V CDR1 and CDR2: SGHRS, YFSETQ. V lost 4 bases to trimming and J lost 4 bases; unmatched junction nucleotides: 9. Regions amplified from RNA transcripts were the TCR beta CDR3 regions. The TCR CDR3 first-round RT-PCR relied on the HTBI primer set. MiXCR was run by TCRdb on the multiplex PCR reads, yielding one entry per CDR3 protein. The sample shows about half a million distinct CDR3 sequences, about 20% of them seen only once. This TCR was sampled from a man aged 35 to 55 with Graves' ophthalmopathy. Sample: blood. The chain is built from TRBV5-1 and TRBJ2-5; TRBD1 aligns across 8 bases. The CDR3 DNA follows: TGCGCCAGCAGCGCCGGACAGGGTGGAGGAGAGACCCAGTACTTC. Translated, it gives CASSAGQGGGETQYF.